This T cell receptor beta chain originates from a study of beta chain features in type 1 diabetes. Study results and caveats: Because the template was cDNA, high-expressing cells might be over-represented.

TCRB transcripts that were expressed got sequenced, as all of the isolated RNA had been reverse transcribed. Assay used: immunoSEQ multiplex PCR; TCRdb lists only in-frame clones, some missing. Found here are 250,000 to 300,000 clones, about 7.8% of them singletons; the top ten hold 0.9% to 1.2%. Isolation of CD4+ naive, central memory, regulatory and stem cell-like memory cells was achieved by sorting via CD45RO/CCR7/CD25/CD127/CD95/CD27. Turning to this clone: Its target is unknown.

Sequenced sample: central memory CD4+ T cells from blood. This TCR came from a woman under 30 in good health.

The CDR3 bases are TGTGCCAGCAGCTTATATCGGGGACAAACTGAAGCTTTCTTT. Protein product: CASSLYRGQTEAFF. The chain is built from TRBV11-1 and TRBJ1-1; perhaps TRBD1 as D (6 bases). The CDR3 runs to 14 residues. Looked up from germline, CDR1 is SGHAT and CDR2 is FQDESV (reference sequence). V was pared by 2 bases and J by 5 bases, with 12 bases between.